Each of the 30 T cell receptor beta chains below was sequenced from the same sample in a study of neurological immune-mediated disorders. TCRdb fed the 5' RACE reads into MiXCR, producing one record per CDR3 protein. Of about 84,000 distinct CDR3 sequences in the sample, around 10% were seen once. Specimen: PBMCs. The receptors here all came from a man in his forties in good health.

This clonotype occurred many times. The chain joins TRBV6-5 to TRBJ1-1; D gene ambiguous. The CDR3 spans 16 residues. CDR1 and CDR2 (germline): MNHEY, SVGAGI. V was clipped by 6 bases and J by 4 bases, with 21 bases between them. CDR3 in amino acids: CASSSNSARVGTEAFF. The CDR3 bases are TGTGCCAGCAGCTCTAACAGCGCCCGGGTAGGCACTGAAGCTTTCTTT.

This clonotype was observed at least ten times. The chain carries TRBV7-2 and TRBJ2-7, with D hard to call. V was trimmed by 3 bases and J by 2 bases, leaving 11 bases between them. Germline lookup yields CDR1 SGHTA and CDR2 FQGNSA. This CDR3 has 14 residues. The CDR3 loop is CASSFYGPTYEQYF. CDR3 nucleotides: TGTGCCAGCAGCTTCTATGGTCCCACCTACGAGCAGTACTTC.

This clonotype has a count of ten or more. The rearrangement uses TRBV5-1 and TRBJ2-7, with D perhaps TRBD2 (5 bases). The CDR3 runs to 14 residues. The germline V gene has CDR1 SGHRS and CDR2 YFSETQ. V was cut by 3 bases and J by 3 bases, with 13 bases left in between. CDR3 region: CASSSRGGLYEQYF. For the CDR3, the DNA is TGCGCCAGCAGCTCCCGAGGCGGGCTCTACGAGCAGTACTTC.

This clonotype was picked up one time. This chain connects TRBV4-2 to TRBJ2-1; TRBD2 matches at 9 bases. Germline V gives CDR1 LGHNA, CDR2 YNFKEQ. The trim removed 4 bases at V and 8 bases at J, leaving 9 bases unmatched. The CDR3 consists of 15 residues. The CDR3 DNA reads TGTGCCAGCAGCCGCGGGACTAGCTTTGGGTATGAGCAGTTCTTC. It yields the protein CASSRGTSFGYEQFF.

This clonotype was seen just once. This may be a read error, as it is one base from a much larger clone. The chain has TRBV12-3 or TRBV12-4 and TRBJ2-1; tentative D call: TRBD2 (5 bases). There are 15 residues in the CDR3. CDR3 loop: CASGFSGSFYNEQFF. The CDR3 DNA follows: TGTGCCAGCGGTTTCTCGGGGAGCTTCTACAATGAGCAGTTCTTC.

This clonotype was detected many times. The chain employs TRBV15 and TRBJ2-6, with 7 positions matching TRBD1. This CDR3 is 17 amino acids long. V was clipped by 1 base and J by 4 bases; unmatched bases: 7. Germline loops: CDR1 LNHNV, CDR2 YYDKDF (reference sequence). In DNA form, the CDR3 reads TGTGCCACCAGCAGAGGCCTAGGGGGCTTCGGGGCCAACGTCCTGACTTTC. It is translated as CATSRGLGGFGANVLTF.

This clonotype was seen at least ten times. The chain is built from TRBV15 and TRBJ2-5, with D perhaps TRBD1 (5 bases). V was clipped by 0 bases and J by 2 bases, with 7 bases between them. CDR1 and CDR2 from the germline V gene are LNHNV and YYDKDF (reference sequence). This CDR3 spans 14 amino acids. CDR3 residues: CATSRETVQETQYF. The CDR3 coding sequence is TGTGCCACCAGCAGAGAGACAGTACAAGAGACCCAGTACTTC.

The genes are TRBV9 and TRBJ2-1; 8 positions agree with TRBD2. Looked up from germline, CDR1 is SGDLS and CDR2 is YYNGEE. V shed 4 bases and J 6 bases; nucleotides not matched to a gene: 6. This CDR3 has 14 residues. The CDR3 DNA follows: TGTGCCAGCAGCTCCGGGACTAGGCCCAATGAGCAGTTCTTC. It is translated as CASSSGTRPNEQFF. Variable domain in full (rest from reference TRBV9 and TRBJ2-1): DSGVTQTPKHLITATGQRVTLRCSPRSGDLSVYWYQQSLDQGLQFLIQYYNGEERAKGNILERFSAQQFPDLHSELNLSSLELGDSALYFCASSSGTRPNEQFFGPGTRLTVL.

This clonotype showed up many times. The chain combines TRBV25-1 with TRBJ2-2; D gene ambiguous. The CDR3 is 16 amino acids. V was shortened by 2 bases and J by 1 base, with 11 bases between the two germline ends. CDR1 is MGHDK and CDR2 is SYGVNS in the germline V gene. The CDR3 sequence: CASSEGEALNTGELFF. The DNA of the CDR3 is TGTGCCAGCAGTGAAGGCGAAGCGCTGAACACCGGGGAGCTGTTTTTT.

This clonotype was counted ten times or more. The chain is built from TRBV5-1 and TRBJ2-3, with D perhaps TRBD1 (6 bases). V was pared by 2 bases and J by 4 bases, with 14 bases between. The germline CDR1 and CDR2 sequences are SGHRS and YFSETQ. The CDR3 consists of 15 residues. Here the CDR3 DNA reads TGCGCCAGCAGCTTACAGGGTATAGGGCCAGATACGCAGTATTTT. This sequence encodes CASSLQGIGPDTQYF.

This clonotype was detected many times. This sequence joins TRBV27 and TRBJ1-2; the match to TRBD1 covers 9 bases. Unmatched junction bases numbered 10, after V lost 5 bases and J lost 6 bases. CDR3 size: 15 residues. Germline V CDR1 and CDR2: MNHEY, SMNVEV (reference sequence). DNA of the CDR3: TGTGCCAGCAGTCGAGAGGGACAGGGTACGGATGGCTACACCTTC. Translation gives CASSREGQGTDGYTF.

Ten or more counts support this clonotype. The chain employs TRBV5-1 and TRBJ2-7, with D tentatively TRBD1 or TRBD2 (5 bases each). The CDR3 extends over 13 amino acids. Germline-derived CDR1 and CDR2 are SGHRS and YFSETQ. V dropped 5 bases and J dropped 3 bases, with 12 bases sitting between them. The CDR3 region has the DNA TGCGCCAGCAGTGCCGGGACCTACTACGAGCAGTACTTC. It yields the protein CASSAGTYYEQYF.

This clonotype was seen many times. V is TRBV5-1 and J is TRBJ2-1, with D perhaps TRBD2 (6 bases). The CDR3 has 15 residues. V was clipped by 1 base and J by 2 bases, with 10 bases between them. Per germline, CDR1 SGHRS and CDR2 YFSETQ. In DNA, the CDR3 is TGCGCCAGCAGCTTGACGGGAGAGGCCTACAATGAGCAGTTCTTC. As protein: CASSLTGEAYNEQFF.

At least ten counts were recorded for this clonotype. The CDR3 DNA is TGCGCCAGCAGCTTGGATTTTGGGCTGGCCAAAAACATTCAGTACTTC. It yields the protein CASSLDFGLAKNIQYF. The chain has TRBV5-1 and TRBJ2-4, with D uncertain. CDR1 is SGHRS and CDR2 is YFSETQ in the germline V gene. Trimming stripped 0 bases from V and 1 base from J, with 11 bases between. The CDR3 runs to 16 residues.

The table lists this clonotype with many counts. V and J are TRBV3-1 and TRBJ2-3; D may match TRBD1 or TRBD2 (7 bases each). This CDR3 contains 15 residues. From germline, CDR1 is LGHDT and CDR2 YNNKEL (reference sequence). Trimming left V 4 bases short and J 9 bases short, with 20 bases between. CDR3: CASSPDPGGGTTQYF. The CDR3, as DNA: TGTGCCAGCAGCCCGGACCCAGGGGGGGGCACGACGCAGTATTTT.

The chain has TRBV29-1 and TRBJ2-1; D not certain. CDR1 is SQVTM and CDR2 is ANQGSEA in the germline V gene. There are 9 residues in the CDR3. V was trimmed by 5 bases and J by 9 bases, leaving 5 bases between them. CDR3 in DNA: TGCAGCGTTAAGGGTGAGCAGTTCTTC. Residues: CSVKGEQFF.

This clonotype was recorded at least ten times. This rearrangement joins TRBV7-8 to TRBJ2-3; TRBD2 matches at 14 bases. This CDR3 is built from 16 residues. V dropped 4 bases and J dropped 6; count of bases not matched to a gene: 6. Germline CDR1 reads SGHVS; CDR2 reads FQNEAQ. CDR3 amino acids: CASSSGLAGASDTQYF. In nucleotides, the CDR3 is TGTGCCAGCAGCTCGGGACTAGCGGGGGCCTCTGATACGCAGTATTTT.

On this clonotype itself: A junction boundary mismatches the germline segment, possibly from a read error. The rearrangement uses TRBV12-3 or TRBV12-4 and TRBJ2-2, with 9 bases identical to TRBD1. The CDR3 runs to 16 residues. DNA of the CDR3: TGTGTCAGCAGTAGAAACAGGGGGCGCGTAACCGGGGAGCTGTTATTT. It specifies CVSSRNRGRVTGELLF.

This clonotype was seen many times. The rearrangement links TRBV6-5 to TRBJ1-3; weak D call: TRBD1 (5 bases). There are 16 residues in the CDR3. Germline V gene sequence: CDR1 MNHEY, CDR2 SVGAGI. V shed 5 bases and J shed 0 bases, with 14 bases lying between them. CDR3 coding DNA: TGTGCCAGCAGTCCGACCCCAGGGAACTCTGGAAACACCATATATTTT. It specifies CASSPTPGNSGNTIYF.

In its sample, this clonotype was seen many times. J is TRBJ2-2 and V is TRBV5-1; 7 bases line up with TRBD1. The CDR3 is 15 amino acids. The germline gives CDR1 SGHRS, CDR2 YFSETQ. Losses at the gene ends were 4 bases for V and 5 bases for J; bases not matched to a gene: 8. The CDR3 nucleotides are TGCGCCAGCAGCCCAACCGGGACAGTAACCGGGGAGCTGTTTTTT. Protein sequence: CASSPTGTVTGELFF.

The chain links TRBV18 to TRBJ2-2; the D is unclear. CDR3 size: 16 residues. Looked up from germline, CDR1 is KGHSH and CDR2 is LQKENI. Deletions cut 5 bases from V and 2 bases from J, with 15 bases between. This CDR3 is CASSAPGQYNTGELFF. Here the CDR3 DNA reads TGTGCCAGCTCAGCGCCGGGTCAATACAACACCGGGGAGCTGTTTTTT. Based on the CDR3 plus reference TRBV18 and TRBJ2-2, the full variable domain is NAGVMQNPRHLVRRRGQEARLRCSPMKGHSHVYWYRQLPEEGLKFMVYLQKENIIDESGMPKERFSAEFPKEGPSILRIQQVVRGDSAAYFCASSAPGQYNTGELFFGEGSRLTVL.

This clonotype came up many times. The rearrangement joins TRBV5-1 to TRBJ2-2; 7 nucleotides agree with TRBD1. Germline assignment: CDR1 SGHRS and CDR2 YFSETQ. The CDR3 is 16 amino acids. J gave up 5 bases and V 0 bases, and 7 bases lay outside the gene matches. The CDR3 coding sequence is TGCGCCAGCAGCTTGGAAGGGGGCAAGATAACCGGGGAGCTGTTTTTT. It specifies CASSLEGGKITGELFF.

This clonotype was observed a few times. The J gene is TRBJ2-7, the V gene TRBV28; 9 bases match TRBD2. V gave up 7 bases and J gave up 7 bases; unmatched junction bases: 14. Germline V gene lookup returns CDR1 MDHEN and CDR2 SYDVKM. The CDR3 covers 15 residues. The DNA of the CDR3 is TGTGCCAGCACCCCGGGACTAGCTCTCATCGGGGAGCAGTACTTC. Protein sequence: CASTPGLALIGEQYF.

This clonotype was seen at least ten times. This sequence joins TRBV12-3 or TRBV12-4 and TRBJ2-5; 11 positions agree with TRBD2. CDR3 length equals 17 residues. V shed 5 bases, J shed 2 bases, and the junction held 10 bases outside the gene matches. The CDR3 DNA reads TGTGCCAGCAGTCAGAGGACTAGCGGGCGGGAACAAGAGACCCAGTACTTC. Its translation is CASSQRTSGREQETQYF.

In this sample, this clonotype turned up many times. The rearrangement uses TRBV18 and TRBJ2-1; 8 positions match TRBD2. This CDR3 comprises 13 residues. Germline V gene sequence: CDR1 KGHSH, CDR2 LQKENI. The J segment lost 6 bases and the V segment lost 4 bases, leaving 2 bases of the junction unmatched. CDR3 amino acids: CASSHGTSNEQFF. In DNA form, the CDR3 reads TGTGCCAGCTCACACGGGACTAGCAATGAGCAGTTCTTC.

This clonotype was seen many times. The chain has TRBV6-2 or TRBV6-3 and TRBJ2-7; the D gene is possibly TRBD2 (6 bases). Germline CDR1 MNHEY, CDR2 SVGEGT. The V gene lost 7 bases and the J gene lost 6 bases, with 16 bases spanning the gap. There are 13 residues in the CDR3. The DNA of the CDR3 is TGTGCCAGCACCAAAACCGTCGGGGGCGAGCAGTACTTC. The encoded protein is CASTKTVGGEQYF.

This chain uses TRBV5-1 with TRBJ2-5, with TRBD1 matching over 11 bases. The CDR3 length is 16 residues. Germline lookup yields CDR1 SGHRS and CDR2 YFSETQ. CDR3 protein: CTISFGRTGGGETQYF. CDR3 nucleotide sequence: TGCACCATCAGCTTTGGAAGGACAGGGGGCGGGGAGACCCAGTACTTC.

At least ten counts were recorded for this clonotype. This rearrangement joins TRBV7-9 to TRBJ2-7; D possibly corresponds to TRBD2 (6 bases). V lost 3 bases and J lost 2, with 8 bases in between. Germline V gives CDR1 SEHNR, CDR2 FQNEAQ (reference sequence). The CDR3 runs to 13 residues. DNA for the CDR3: TGTGCCAGCAGCTTCCCGGGGGCCTACGAGCAGTACTTC. It encodes CASSFPGAYEQYF.

Many counts were recorded for this clonotype. The chain is built from TRBV20-1 and TRBJ2-7; 11 nucleotides align to TRBD2. V was pared by 3 bases and J by 4 bases, with 2 bases of the junction left unmatched. From germline, CDR1 is DFQATT and CDR2 SNEGSKA (reference sequence). The CDR3 extends over 13 amino acids. The CDR3 nucleotides read TGCAGTGCTAGGACTAGCGGGATTTACGAGCAGTACTTC. Its translation is CSARTSGIYEQYF.

The chain carries TRBV6-4 and TRBJ1-1; 9 bases match TRBD1. V shed 4 bases and J 4 bases; nucleotides not matched to a gene: 7. Germline V gene lookup returns CDR1 MRHNA and CDR2 SNTAGT. The CDR3 length is 15 residues. The CDR3 here is CASSAEDRGSTEAFF. The CDR3 DNA sequence: TGTGCCAGCAGTGCAGAGGACAGGGGTAGCACTGAAGCTTTCTTT.